Sequencing of this T cell receptor beta chain was carried out in a study of blood T cells in healthy people across ages. Germline loops: CDR1 MRHNA, CDR2 SNTAGT. The trim removed 6 bases at V and 9 bases at J, leaving 8 bases unmatched. The CDR3 consists of 14 residues. A sample-barcoded 5' primer and a J-beta primer mix were used in a second PCR of about 7 to 12 cycles. TCRdb recomputed calls from the 5' RACE reads with MiXCR, one row per CDR3 protein. The profile shows around 700,000 distinct CDR3 sequences, 25% of them singletons. The sample was also reused in another study, on T cells of mothers and their children.

V usage is TRBV6-4 and J usage is TRBJ2-1; TRBD2 matches at 10 bases. This receptor was obtained from a boy aged 10-17 years in good health. Material: blood. CDR3 sequence (DNA): TGTGCCAGCAGAAAGCGGGGGGGCCCGGGTGAGCAGTTCTTC. This codes for CASRKRGGPGEQFF.